These T cell receptor beta chains were read from a single sample in a study of blood T cell repertoires in COVID-19. Profiling relied on immunoSEQ multiplex PCR, and the TCRdb table lists in-frame clones only, not all of them. The table records approximately 180,000 clones, approximately 88% of them present only once. Sample: peripheral blood. These receptors were collected from a woman aged 45 to 65 with acute or convalescent COVID-19. Each CDR3 is given with its conserved first and last residue. A D gene is named only where the DNA matches it firmly. Expanded clones get a size class; other rows say once, few or many, or leave the size out.

NA | TRBJ1-1 | TRBV18 | few | CASSPLLQGSRTEAFF | TGTGCCAGCTCACCCTTACTACAGGGAAGCCGCACTGAAGCTTTCTTT
NA | TRBJ2-1 | TRBV4-2 | medium-sized | CASSQSLGGYDEQFF | TGTGCCAGCAGCCAATCGCTGGGGGGTTACGATGAGCAGTTCTTC
TRBD1 | TRBJ2-7 | TRBV28 | few | CASRGEDREEGEQYF | TGTGCCAGCAGGGGGGAGGACAGGGAAGAAGGCGAGCAGTACTTC
NA | TRBJ1-5 | TRBV28 | once | CASSLQISNQPQHF | TGTGCCAGCAGCTTACAGATTAGCAATCAGCCCCAGCATTTT
NA | TRBJ1-6 | TRBV30 | NA | CAWSVTQGRNSPLHF | TGTGCCTGGAGTGTAACACAGGGTCGGAATTCACCCCTCCACTTT
TRBD2 | TRBJ2-3 | TRBV6-5 | NA | CASSSAGTSGTDTQYF | TGTGCCAGCAGTTCCGCCGGGACTAGCGGGACAGATACGCAGTATTTT
TRBD1 | TRBJ1-1 | TRBV7-9 | NA | CASSPRTGGYPEAFF | TGTGCCAGCAGCCCACGGACAGGGGGATACCCTGAAGCTTTCTTT
TRBD1 | TRBJ1-5 | TRBV29-1 | NA | CSVWEGGSKPQHF | TGCAGCGTTTGGGAAGGGGGCTCAAAACCCCAGCATTTT
NA | TRBJ2-7 | TRBV5-5 | NA | CASSSPQGRAYEQYF | TGTGCCAGCAGCTCCCCCCAGGGCCGGGCCTACGAGCAGTACTTC
NA | TRBJ1-3 | TRBV3-1/TRBV3-2 | NA | CASSQGAFSGNTIYF | TGTGCCAGCAGCCAAGGGGCGTTCTCTGGAAACACCATATATTTT
TRBD1 | TRBJ2-3 | TRBV11-2 | NA | CASSLGQHFTDTQYF | TGTGCCAGCAGCTTGGGACAGCATTTCACAGATACGCAGTATTTT
NA | TRBJ2-1 | TRBV21-1 | NA | CASSKVASIKNNEQFF | TGTGCCAGCAGCAAAGTCGCTAGCATAAAGAACAATGAGCAGTTCTTC
NA | TRBJ1-2 | TRBV18 | NA | CASSPTANRVDYGYTF | TGTGCCAGCTCACCGACCGCAAACAGGGTAGACTATGGCTACACCTTC
TRBD1 | TRBJ2-7 | TRBV25-1 | NA | CASSEEGALYEQYF | TGTGCCAGCAGTGAAGAGGGGGCTCTGTACGAGCAGTACTTC
NA | TRBJ1-4 | TRBV27 | few | CASSSAQDEKLFF | TGTGCCAGCAGTTCCGCGCAGGATGAAAAACTGTTTTTT
NA | TRBJ2-7 | TRBV5-1 | NA | CASSLGSSTYEQYF | TGCGCCAGCAGCTTGGGGTCTAGTACCTACGAGCAGTACTTC
NA | TRBJ1-1 | TRBV18 | once | CASSPWAVTNTEAFF | TGTGCCAGCTCACCCTGGGCAGTTACCAACACTGAAGCTTTCTTT
TRBD2 | TRBJ2-7 | TRBV6-5 | NA | CASSYSMASGGHEQYF | TGTGCCAGCAGTTACTCGATGGCTAGCGGGGGCCACGAGCAGTACTTC
NA | TRBJ1-4 | TRBV6-2/TRBV6-3 | NA | CASSYTTNPGQYAPTNEKLFF | TGTGCCAGCAGTTATACCACAAACCCGGGACAATACGCTCCAACTAATGAAAAACTGTTTTTT
NA | TRBJ1-2 | TRBV6-5 | NA | CASSAGPANFYGYTF | TGTGCCAGCAGCGCCGGTCCTGCCAACTTTTATGGCTACACCTTC